A single sample gave rise to the 22 T cell receptor beta chains below, sequenced in a study of T-cell memory formation after mild COVID-19. TCRdb re-called the 5' RACE reads with MiXCR, one entry per CDR3 protein. The sample has around 250,000 distinct CDR3 sequences, roughly a sixth seen once; the top ten hold around 21%. The sequenced sample consisted of PBMCs or a T cell subset sorted from them (not recorded which). Receptor source: a man aged 18 to 30 who had mild COVID-19 (a few samples of this study predate the infection). Cell type and time point are not known.

This clonotype occurred a few times. This chain uses TRBV24-1 with TRBJ2-1; 11 bases line up with TRBD2. The germline V gene encodes CDR1 KGHDR and CDR2 SFDVKD. The CDR3 length is 16 residues. Trimming at V came to 9 bases and at J to 7 bases, leaving 13 bases not matched to a gene. The CDR3 loop is CATSRPGTSGSNEQFF. The CDR3 DNA is TGTGCCACCTCCAGACCCGGGACTAGCGGTTCAAATGAGCAGTTCTTC.

The chain joins TRBV6-5 to TRBJ1-5; unclear D gene. Trimming removed 5 bases from V and 4 bases from J, with 9 bases in between. The CDR3 has 13 residues. Germline assignment: CDR1 MNHEY and CDR2 SVGAGI. CDR3 protein: CASSPPGNQPQHF. Written as DNA, the CDR3 is TGTGCCAGCAGTCCCCCGGGGAATCAGCCCCAGCATTTT.

Ten or more counts support this clonotype. The rearrangement links TRBV7-9 to TRBJ2-5; 9 bases are shared with TRBD1. J gave up 7 bases and V 7 bases, and 7 bases lay outside the gene matches. The CDR3 runs 13 residues. Looked up from germline, CDR1 is SEHNR and CDR2 is FQNEAQ (reference sequence). CDR3 in amino acids: CASTGGTGMTQYF. The DNA for the CDR3 is TGTGCCAGCACAGGAGGGACAGGGATGACCCAGTACTTC.

There are a few counts of this clonotype. The rearrangement uses TRBV7-2 and TRBJ2-7, with a possible D match to TRBD1 (5 bases). Trimming pared 5 bases from V and 3 bases from J, leaving 11 bases between. Germline lookup yields CDR1 SGHTA and CDR2 FQGNSA. The CDR3 is made up of 13 amino acids. The CDR3 protein is CASSQQARYEQYF. CDR3 sequence (DNA): TGTGCCAGCAGCCAACAGGCCCGCTACGAGCAGTACTTC.

This clonotype was seen more than once but under ten times. The V call is TRBV5-8, the J call TRBJ1-4; 7 bases agree with TRBD1. Per germline, CDR1 SGHTS and CDR2 YDEGEE. The V and J ends lost 2 bases and 4 bases, in that order; junction bases with no gene match: 11. The CDR3 is 17 residues long. The CDR3 reads CASSFESWTGSNEKLFF. The CDR3 DNA sequence: TGTGCCAGCAGCTTTGAATCCTGGACAGGAAGTAATGAAAAACTGTTTTTT.

The chain couples TRBV7-9 to TRBJ1-3; unclear D gene. This CDR3 is built from 16 residues. V dropped 0 bases and J dropped 0 bases, with 9 bases sitting between them. Germline V gene lookup returns CDR1 SEHNR and CDR2 FQNEAQ (reference sequence). The CDR3 region is CASSLALRTSGNTIYF. For the CDR3, the DNA is TGTGCCAGCAGCTTAGCTTTGCGGACCTCTGGAAACACCATATATTTT.

The sample holds many counts of this clonotype. The chain has TRBV7-9 and TRBJ2-7, with 8 bases matching TRBD1. This CDR3 spans 14 amino acids. Germline assignment: CDR1 SEHNR and CDR2 FQNEAQ (reference sequence). J was trimmed by 5 bases and V by 5 bases; bases with no gene match: 8. CDR3 sequence (DNA): TGTGCCAGCAGCGTCCGACAGGGGAGTCACGAGCAGTACTTC. Its protein product is CASSVRQGSHEQYF.

Only a few counts were recorded for this clonotype. The V call is TRBV4-1, the J call TRBJ1-6, with D hard to call. Trimming removed 1 base from V and 8 bases from J, with 12 bases in between. CDR3 length equals 15 residues. Germline V gene lookup returns CDR1 MGHRA and CDR2 YSYEKL. CDR3 residues: CASSQGAQDHSPLHF. In nucleotides, the CDR3 is TGCGCCAGCAGCCAAGGGGCGCAGGATCATTCACCCCTCCACTTT.

This chain connects TRBV12-3 or TRBV12-4 to TRBJ2-5; 7 nucleotides agree with TRBD1. The CDR3 spans 13 residues. Trimming took 7 bases from V and 6 from J; bases not matched to a gene: 8. The CDR3 region has the DNA TGTGCCAGCAACCCTACAGGGGACCAGACCCAGTACTTC. Amino acids: CASNPTGDQTQYF.

The rearrangement links TRBV7-9 to TRBJ2-2; unclear D gene. The V gene lost 3 bases and the J gene lost 0 bases, with 11 bases spanning the gap. The CDR3 totals 16 residues. Germline assignment: CDR1 SEHNR and CDR2 FQNEAQ (reference sequence). The CDR3 protein is CASSFLDTPNTGELFF. The CDR3 bases are TGTGCCAGCAGCTTTCTCGACACGCCGAACACCGGGGAGCTGTTTTTT.

This clonotype was detected a few times. The CDR3 DNA reads TGCAGCGTTGGATGGGGGACCTACGAGCAGTACTTC. Translation: CSVGWGTYEQYF. The chain uses TRBV29-1 and TRBJ2-7, with D perhaps being TRBD1 or TRBD2 (5 bases each). Looked up from germline, CDR1 is SQVTM and CDR2 is ANQGSEA. The CDR3 runs to 12 residues. Trimming took off 4 bases at V and 2 bases at J, with 9 bases between the two ends.

J is TRBJ2-4 and V is TRBV5-1, with a weak D call TRBD1 (6 bases). The V gene's germline CDR1 is SGHRS and CDR2 YFSETQ. V lost 5 bases, J lost 6 bases, and 15 bases lay in between. The CDR3 runs to 14 residues. The chain's CDR3 is CASRLAGTRNIQYF. CDR3 nucleotide sequence: TGCGCCAGCAGGCTAGCCGGGACACGAAACATTCAGTACTTC. Filled out from reference TRBV5-1 and TRBJ2-4, the complete variable domain reads KAGVTQTPRYLIKTRGQQVTLSCSPISGHRSVSWYQQTPGQGLQFLFEYFSETQRNKGNFPGRFSGRQFSNSRSEMNVSTLELGDSALYLCASRLAGTRNIQYFGAGTRLSVL.

This clonotype has only a few counts. This rearrangement joins TRBV6-2 or TRBV6-3 to TRBJ2-1; D perhaps matches TRBD2 (6 bases). Germline CDR1 reads MNHEY; CDR2 reads SVGEGT. This CDR3 spans 14 amino acids. V was cut by 6 bases and J by 2 bases, with 11 bases left in between. DNA of the CDR3: TGTGCCAGCAGGGAGGGTACTCCCTACAATGAGCAGTTCTTC. It yields the protein CASREGTPYNEQFF.

The chain combines TRBV6-5 with TRBJ1-1, with D possibly matching TRBD1 (6 bases). The CDR3 loop spans 15 amino acids. Germline V CDR1 and CDR2: MNHEY, SVGAGI. V was pared by 2 bases and J by 7 bases, with 17 bases between. CDR3 bases: TGTGCCAGCAGTTACCCTGGACAGCTTATTGGTGAAGCTTTCTTT. It encodes CASSYPGQLIGEAFF.

This clonotype was counted only a few times. This sequence may be a read error, since a much larger clone differs from it by one base. The V gene is TRBV6-4, the J gene TRBJ2-2; 7 bases fit TRBD2. Germline CDR1 MRHNA, CDR2 SNTAGT. V lost 3 bases to trimming and J lost 3 bases; unmatched junction nucleotides: 1. The CDR3 is 14 amino acids. DNA of the CDR3: TGTGCCAGCAGTGAAAGCGGGGACACCGGGGAGCTGTTTTTT. Translated: CASSESGDTGELFF.

The V gene is TRBV24-1, the J gene TRBJ2-7; D gene unclear. CDR1 is KGHDR and CDR2 is SFDVKD in the germline V gene. CDR3 length: 15 residues. Trimming cost V 2 bases and J 7 bases, with 17 bases left between them. DNA of the CDR3: TGTGCCACCAGTGATTCACCCAACCCTACCTGGGAGCAGTACGTC. Translating gives CATSDSPNPTWEQYV.

The V call is TRBV5-6, the J call TRBJ2-3; D is unclear. This CDR3 has 12 residues. V lost 1 base and J lost 5, with 5 bases in between. The germline gives CDR1 SGHDT, CDR2 YYEEEE. CDR3 in DNA: TGTGCCAGCAGCTTGCAGGTAGATACGCAGTATTTT. This sequence encodes CASSLQVDTQYF.

The CDR3 here is CASSVGGREKLFF. The CDR3 nucleotides read TGTGCCAGCAGTGTGGGGGGCCGTGAAAAACTGTTTTTT. This chain connects TRBV25-1 to TRBJ1-4; maybe TRBD1 (6 bases). The V end was cut by 4 bases, the J end by 7 bases, with 10 bases between. The CDR3 runs 13 residues. Germline V gene data show CDR1 as MGHDK and CDR2 as SYGVNS. Using reference TRBV25-1 and TRBJ1-4 for the parts outside the CDR3, the full variable domain is EADIYQTPRYLVIGTGKKITLECSQTMGHDKMYWYQQDPGMELHLIHYSYGVNSTEKGDLSSESTVSRIRTEHFPLTLESARPSHTSQYLCASSVGGREKLFFGSGTQLSVL.

Only a few counts were recorded for this clonotype. The chain combines TRBV19 with TRBJ2-1, with D maybe TRBD1 (6 bases). CDR3 length: 15 residues. The V end lost 4 bases, the J end lost 5 bases, and 15 bases lay between the germline ends. Germline V gives CDR1 LNHDA, CDR2 SQIVND (reference sequence). In nucleotides, the CDR3 is TGTGCCAGTAGTAAGGGCAGGGGTAGAGACAATGAGCAGTTCTTC. It yields the protein CASSKGRGRDNEQFF.

The chain links TRBV7-2 to TRBJ2-5; 8 nucleotides match TRBD2. This CDR3 is built from 15 residues. After removal of 1 base from V and 5 bases from J, the junction contained 6 bases not matched to a gene. The germline CDR1 and CDR2 sequences are SGHTA and FQGNSA. The CDR3 protein is CASSLGRGAVETQYF. The CDR3 DNA reads TGTGCCAGCAGCTTAGGGCGGGGGGCCGTTGAGACCCAGTACTTC.

The J gene is TRBJ2-3, the V gene TRBV6-1; a possible D gene is TRBD1 (5 bases). CDR1 and CDR2 (germline): MNHNS, SASEGT. Trimming removed 2 bases at V and 4 bases at J, with 10 bases between. There are 14 residues in the CDR3. CDR3 protein: CASSELGPSDTQYF. In DNA, the CDR3 is TGTGCCAGCAGTGAATTGGGGCCTTCAGATACGCAGTATTTT.

The table lists this clonotype with many counts. The chain links TRBV6-2 or TRBV6-3 to TRBJ2-2; no reliable D call. This CDR3 region has 11 residues. V lost 2 bases to trimming and J lost 6 bases, with 1 base between them. Germline CDR1 reads MNHEY; CDR2 reads SVGEGT. The CDR3 region is CASSYPGELFF. CDR3 DNA: TGTGCCAGCAGTTACCCCGGGGAGCTGTTTTTT.